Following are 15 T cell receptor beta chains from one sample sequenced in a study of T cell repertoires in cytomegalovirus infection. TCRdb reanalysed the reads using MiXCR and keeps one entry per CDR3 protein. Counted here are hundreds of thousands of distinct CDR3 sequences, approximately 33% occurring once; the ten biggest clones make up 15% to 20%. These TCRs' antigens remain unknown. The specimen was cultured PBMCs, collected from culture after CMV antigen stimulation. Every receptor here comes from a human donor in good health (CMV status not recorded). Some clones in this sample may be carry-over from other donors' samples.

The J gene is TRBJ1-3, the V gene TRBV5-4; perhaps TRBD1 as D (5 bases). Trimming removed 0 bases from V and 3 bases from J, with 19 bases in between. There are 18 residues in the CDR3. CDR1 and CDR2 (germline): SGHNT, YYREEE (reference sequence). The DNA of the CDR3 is TGTGCCAGCAGCTTGGGCGGGTGGACCGGGACCAATGGAAACACCATATATTTT. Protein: CASSLGGWTGTNGNTIYF.

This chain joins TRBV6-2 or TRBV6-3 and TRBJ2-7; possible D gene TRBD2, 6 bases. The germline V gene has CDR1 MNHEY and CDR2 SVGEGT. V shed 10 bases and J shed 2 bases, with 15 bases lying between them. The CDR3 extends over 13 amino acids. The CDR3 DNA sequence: TGTGCCACCACTATAGGCGGGGCCTACGAGCAGTACTTC. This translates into CATTIGGAYEQYF.

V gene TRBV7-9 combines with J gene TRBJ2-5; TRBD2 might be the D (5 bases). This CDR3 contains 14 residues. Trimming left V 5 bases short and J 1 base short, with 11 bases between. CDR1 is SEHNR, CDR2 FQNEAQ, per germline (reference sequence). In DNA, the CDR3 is TGTGCCAGCAGCCCCCGGGATCCCCAAGAGACCCAGTACTTC. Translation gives CASSPRDPQETQYF.

As DNA, the CDR3 is TGTGCCACCGCGGGACCCCCGACCTACGAGCAGTACTTC. It specifies CATAGPPTYEQYF. This chain connects TRBV6-8 to TRBJ2-7; D might be TRBD2 (6 bases). V was clipped by 10 bases and J by 2 bases, with 15 bases between them. Germline assignment: CDR1 MNHGY and CDR2 SAAAGT. The CDR3 covers 13 residues.

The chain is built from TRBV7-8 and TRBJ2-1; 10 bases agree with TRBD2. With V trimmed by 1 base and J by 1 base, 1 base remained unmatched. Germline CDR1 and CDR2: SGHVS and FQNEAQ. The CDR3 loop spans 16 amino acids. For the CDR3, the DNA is TGTGCCAGCAGCTTAGAGACTAGCGGGTCCTACAATGAGCAGTTCTTC. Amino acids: CASSLETSGSYNEQFF.

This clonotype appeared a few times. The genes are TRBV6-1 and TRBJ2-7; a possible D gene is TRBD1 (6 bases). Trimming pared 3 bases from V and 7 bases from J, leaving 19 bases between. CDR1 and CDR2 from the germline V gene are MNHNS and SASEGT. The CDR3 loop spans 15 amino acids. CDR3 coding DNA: TGTGCCAGCAGTGAGATGGGACATCTCCTTGGGGAGCAGTACTTC. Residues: CASSEMGHLLGEQYF.

For the CDR3, the DNA is TGTGCCAGCAGCCAACGTGTGGACCTTCGGCTGAACACTGAAGCTTTCTTT. Its protein is CASSQRVDLRLNTEAFF. This rearrangement joins TRBV4-2 to TRBJ1-1; D is unresolved. The CDR3 totals 17 residues. Germline V gene lookup returns CDR1 LGHNA and CDR2 YNFKEQ. V was pared by 2 bases and J by 0 bases, with 16 bases between.

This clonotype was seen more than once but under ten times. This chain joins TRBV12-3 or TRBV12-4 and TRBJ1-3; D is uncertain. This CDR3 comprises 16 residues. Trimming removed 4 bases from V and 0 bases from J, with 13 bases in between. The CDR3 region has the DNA TGTGCCAGCAGTTCCGAGCGACCCTTCTCTGGAAACACCATATATTTT. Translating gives CASSSERPFSGNTIYF.

CDR3 nucleotides: TGTGCCAGCACCAGAGACAGGGAAGGCCTAACTTACTCGAGCTCTGGGGCCAACGTCCTGACTTTC. Its translation: CASTRDREGLTYSSSGANVLTF. This chain joins TRBV12-3 or TRBV12-4 and TRBJ2-6; TRBD1 aligns across 7 bases. The CDR3 runs to 22 residues. Losses at the gene ends were 7 bases for V and 0 bases for J; bases not matched to a gene: 24.

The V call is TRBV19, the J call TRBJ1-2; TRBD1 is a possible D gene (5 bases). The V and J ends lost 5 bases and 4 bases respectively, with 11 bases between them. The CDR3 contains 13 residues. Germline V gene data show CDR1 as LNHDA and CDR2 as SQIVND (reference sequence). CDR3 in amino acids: CASSRTLSYGYTF. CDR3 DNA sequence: TGTGCCAGTAGTCGGACACTAAGCTATGGCTACACCTTC.

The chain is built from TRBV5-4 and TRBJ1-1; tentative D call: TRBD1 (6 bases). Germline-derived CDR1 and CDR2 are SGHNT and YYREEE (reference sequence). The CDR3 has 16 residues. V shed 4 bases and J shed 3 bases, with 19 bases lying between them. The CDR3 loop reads CASSRGGGEGYTEAFF. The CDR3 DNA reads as TGTGCCAGCAGCCGGGGGGGGGGCGAGGGTTACACTGAAGCTTTCTTT.

Written as DNA, the CDR3 is TGTGCCAGCAGTTTCCGACAGGGAAGCACAGATACGCAGTATTTT. It translates to CASSFRQGSTDTQYF. The rearrangement joins TRBV12-3 or TRBV12-4 to TRBJ2-3; 7 nucleotides match TRBD1. With V trimmed by 3 bases and J by 0 bases, 3 bases remained unmatched. The CDR3 totals 15 residues.

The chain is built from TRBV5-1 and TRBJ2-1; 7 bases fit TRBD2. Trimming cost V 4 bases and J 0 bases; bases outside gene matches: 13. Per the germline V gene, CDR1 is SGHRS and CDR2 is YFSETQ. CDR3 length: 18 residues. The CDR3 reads CASSGYNSGRSSYNEQFF. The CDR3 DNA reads TGCGCCAGCAGCGGATATAATAGCGGGCGGAGCTCCTACAATGAGCAGTTCTTC.

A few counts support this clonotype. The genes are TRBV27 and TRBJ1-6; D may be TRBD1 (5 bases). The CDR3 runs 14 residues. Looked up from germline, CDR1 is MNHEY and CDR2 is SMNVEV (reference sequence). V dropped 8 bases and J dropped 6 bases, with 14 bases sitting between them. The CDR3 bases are TGTGCCAGCCGGAGAACAGGAGTTAATTCACCCCTCCACTTT. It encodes CASRRTGVNSPLHF.

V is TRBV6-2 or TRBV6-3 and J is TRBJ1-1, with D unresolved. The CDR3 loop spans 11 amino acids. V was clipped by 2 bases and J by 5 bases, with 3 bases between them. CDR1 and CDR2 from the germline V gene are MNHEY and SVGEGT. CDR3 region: CASSYLTEAFF. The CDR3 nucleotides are TGTGCCAGCAGTTACCTTACTGAAGCTTTCTTT.